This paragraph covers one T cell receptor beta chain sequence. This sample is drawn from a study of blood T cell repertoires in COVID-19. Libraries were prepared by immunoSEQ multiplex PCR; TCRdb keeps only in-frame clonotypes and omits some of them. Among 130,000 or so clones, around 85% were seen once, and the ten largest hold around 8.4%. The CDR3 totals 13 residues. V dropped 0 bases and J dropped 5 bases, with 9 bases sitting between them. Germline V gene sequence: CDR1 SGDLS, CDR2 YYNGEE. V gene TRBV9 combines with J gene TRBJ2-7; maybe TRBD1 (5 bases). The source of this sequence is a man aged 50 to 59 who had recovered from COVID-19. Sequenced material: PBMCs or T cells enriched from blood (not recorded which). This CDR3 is CASSVDRFDEQYF. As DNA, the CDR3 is TGTGCCAGCAGCGTAGACAGGTTCGACGAGCAGTACTTC.